A single sample gave rise to the 8 T cell receptor beta chains below, sequenced in a study of a mutant IDH1 vaccine in newly diagnosed glioma. Time point described: week 11, during vaccination. In every dose of vaccine, 300 ug of mutant IDH1 20-mer peptide was given alongside topical imiquimod. These receptors lack a known antigen. The protocol was immunoSEQ multiplex PCR, while the TCRdb copy is restricted to in-frame clones and leaves out a portion. The sample lists roughly 130,000 clones, roughly 75% occurring once. This specimen was PBMCs, taken from a glioma patient whose treatment included an IDH1 peptide vaccine. The origin of the receptors is a middle-aged man with glioma.

The chain couples TRBV30 to TRBJ2-2; D remains ambiguous. There are 12 residues in the CDR3. V shed 1 base and J shed 9 bases, with 9 bases lying between them. CDR1 GTSNPN and CDR2 SVGIG come from the germline V gene (reference sequence). In DNA, the CDR3 is TGTGCCTGGAGTGAGGCATCCCGGGAGCTGTTTTTT. It is translated as CAWSEASRELFF.

The CDR3: CASSPPGQVGSGYTF. CDR3 DNA: TGTGCCAGCTCACCACCTGGACAGGTGGGTTCTGGCTACACCTTC. This chain uses TRBV18 with TRBJ1-2; the match to TRBD1 covers 7 bases. Germline CDR1 is KGHSH and CDR2 is LQKENI. The J segment lost 7 bases and the V segment lost 0 bases, leaving 8 bases of the junction unmatched. The CDR3 spans 15 residues.

The V call is TRBV5-1, the J call TRBJ1-5, with 9 bases identical to TRBD1. This CDR3 has 15 amino acids. With 0 bases clipped from V and 5 bases from J, the junction kept 3 bases outside the gene matches. The germline V gene has CDR1 SGHRS and CDR2 YFSETQ. CDR3 DNA sequence: TGCGCCAGCAGCTTGGGGGGACAGGGACATCAGCCCCAGCATTTT. It yields the protein CASSLGGQGHQPQHF.

This clone was seen at least ten times. The chain has TRBV5-1 and TRBJ2-3; 9 positions agree with TRBD1. Trimming took 0 bases from V and 7 from J; bases not matched to a gene: 3. This CDR3 has 14 residues. Per the germline V gene, CDR1 is SGHRS and CDR2 is YFSETQ. The chain's CDR3 is CASSLEGQGHTQYF. CDR3 sequence (DNA): TGCGCCAGCAGCTTGGAGGGACAGGGCCATACGCAGTATTTT.

This clone was counted ten times or more. V and J are TRBV5-1 and TRBJ2-1, with D perhaps given as TRBD1 or TRBD2 (6 bases each). This CDR3 comprises 16 residues. From germline, CDR1 is SGHRS and CDR2 YFSETQ. Trimming removed 0 bases from V and 7 bases from J, with 17 bases in between. CDR3 nucleotide sequence: TGCGCCAGCAGCTTGGCCCTTCGGGGGCCGGAGAATGAGCAGTTCTTC. Translated: CASSLALRGPENEQFF.

The chain is built from TRBV9 and TRBJ2-6; D may be TRBD1 (5 bases). The V end was cut by 0 bases, the J end by 2 bases, with 15 bases between. The CDR3 has 18 residues. Germline V lookup: CDR1 SGDLS, CDR2 YYNGEE. The CDR3 bases are TGTGCCAGCAGCGTAGGGGGCAGCTTTCTCCCTGGGGCCAACGTCCTGACTTTC. Amino acid sequence: CASSVGGSFLPGANVLTF.

This clone was detected once. This sequence joins TRBV7-9 and TRBJ2-7, with 9 bases lining up with TRBD2. This CDR3 region has 15 residues. Germline V gene data show CDR1 as SEHNR and CDR2 as FQNEAQ (reference sequence). V shed 4 bases and J 2 bases; nucleotides not matched to a gene: 6. The DNA for the CDR3 is TGTGCCAGCAGCTCGCTAGCGGGGACCGCCTACGAGCAGTACTTC. Its translation: CASSSLAGTAYEQYF.

This clone came up once. The chain uses TRBV4-3 and TRBJ2-5; 8 nucleotides match TRBD2. The CDR3 spans 15 residues. Germline V gene sequence: CDR1 LGHNA, CDR2 YSLEER. J was trimmed by 4 bases and V by 0 bases; bases with no gene match: 4. The CDR3 loop is CASSQDLTSGETQYF. In DNA form, the CDR3 reads TGCGCCAGCAGCCAAGATCTAACTAGCGGAGAGACCCAGTACTTC.